This T cell receptor beta chain was sequenced during a study of blood T cell repertoires in COVID-19. Study-level background: There were acute and convalescent COVID-19 samples, and they came from the United States, Italy and Spain.

In its sample, this clone was seen a few times. Participants' own reports of clinical history determined their cohort assignment. The length of the CDR3 is 15 residues. Germline lookup yields CDR1 SNHLY and CDR2 FYNNEI. V lost 3 bases, J lost 2 bases, and 12 bases lay in between. Study processing details: Cell counts per sample came from amplifying reference gene primers. Only in-frame clones appear in the TCRdb table, and some are missing; sequencing was by immunoSEQ multiplex PCR. V, J and clone size are those of that table, while D and trimming were read from the DNA. The data show under 300,000 clones, with 85% to 90% seen just once and under 2.5% held by the top ten.

The sequenced material came from PBMCs or T cells enriched from blood (not recorded which). This clonotype was obtained from a woman aged 55-75 years who had recovered from COVID-19. This chain joins TRBV2 and TRBJ2-3; D gene ambiguous. The CDR3 reads CASSDIIEYTDTQYF. In DNA, the CDR3 is TGTGCCAGCAGTGATATTATAGAATACACAGATACGCAGTATTTT.